This is a list of T cell receptor beta chains from one sample in a study of shared clonotypes between healthy human individuals. Using immunoSEQ multiplex PCR, the repertoire was profiled, and TCRdb retains in-frame clones only, with some absent. This sample has about 610,000 clones, with approximately 96% found just once. The sample taken for sequencing was naive CD8+ T cells sorted from blood. The receptors stem from a woman aged 25-40 years in good health. The CDR3 runs from the conserved cysteine through the conserved F or W. Each record gives: D gene, J gene, V gene, clone size, CDR3 DNA, CDR3 protein. D genes are given only for firm matches. For some rows the clone size is stated as once, few or many, or as a class when expanded; others skip it.

D gene: .; J gene: TRBJ2-5; V gene: TRBV28; clone size: .; CDR3 DNA: TGTGCCAGCAGTTTCGAGGATTTACAAGAGACCCAGTACTTC; CDR3 protein: CASSFEDLQETQYF
D gene: .; J gene: TRBJ2-7; V gene: TRBV4-1; clone size: .; CDR3 DNA: TGCGCCAGCAGCTGGTCGGGAGACAGTGACTACGAGCAGTACTTC; CDR3 protein: CASSWSGDSDYEQYF
D gene: TRBD2; J gene: TRBJ2-3; V gene: TRBV7-9; clone size: .; CDR3 DNA: TGTGCCAGCAGCTTAGAGGCAGGGAGGGGCACAGATACGCAGTATTTT; CDR3 protein: CASSLEAGRGTDTQYF
D gene: .; J gene: TRBJ1-2; V gene: TRBV30; clone size: once; CDR3 DNA: TGTGCCTGGAGTGTACGTAACCCCAACTATGGCTACACCTTC; CDR3 protein: CAWSVRNPNYGYTF
D gene: TRBD2; J gene: TRBJ2-7; V gene: TRBV5-1; clone size: .; CDR3 DNA: TGCGCCAGCAGCCTGGGGTTGGGACTAGCGAAGTACGAGCAGTACTTC; CDR3 protein: CASSLGLGLAKYEQYF
D gene: .; J gene: TRBJ2-2; V gene: TRBV9; clone size: .; CDR3 DNA: TGTGCCAGCAGCGTAGGAGGAGGGTCCGGGGAGCTGTTTTTT; CDR3 protein: CASSVGGGSGELFF
D gene: .; J gene: TRBJ1-4; V gene: TRBV10-3; clone size: few; CDR3 DNA: TGTGCCATCAGTGAGTCGATCGGCGAAAAACTGTTTTTT; CDR3 protein: CAISESIGEKLFF
D gene: TRBD1; J gene: TRBJ1-1; V gene: TRBV19; clone size: few; CDR3 DNA: TGTGCCAGTAGTATCTTAAGGACAGGCAACACTGAAGCTTTCTTT; CDR3 protein: CASSILRTGNTEAFF
D gene: .; J gene: TRBJ1-5; V gene: TRBV29-1; clone size: .; CDR3 DNA: TGCAGCGTTGCGGAAACGGGGGGCCGAGGTCAGCCCCAGCATTTT; CDR3 protein: CSVAETGGRGQPQHF
D gene: TRBD1; J gene: TRBJ2-7; V gene: TRBV27; clone size: .; CDR3 DNA: TGTGCCAGCAGTTTATGGTCAGGGGGTGAGCAGTACTTC; CDR3 protein: CASSLWSGGEQYF
D gene: TRBD1; J gene: TRBJ1-1; V gene: TRBV7-9; clone size: .; CDR3 DNA: TGTGCCAGCAGCCCCGGACAGGGAGGGGACACTGAAGCTTTCTTT; CDR3 protein: CASSPGQGGDTEAFF
D gene: TRBD1; J gene: TRBJ1-5; V gene: TRBV7-9; clone size: once; CDR3 DNA: TGTGCCAGCAGCGGACAGGGGGGAATAAATCAGCCCCAGCATTTT; CDR3 protein: CASSGQGGINQPQHF
D gene: TRBD2; J gene: TRBJ2-2; V gene: TRBV7-7; clone size: .; CDR3 DNA: TGTGCCAGCAGCTCAATCAGCGGGGGCAACACCGGGGAGCTGTTTTTT; CDR3 protein: CASSSISGGNTGELFF
D gene: .; J gene: TRBJ2-2; V gene: TRBV7-8; clone size: .; CDR3 DNA: TGTGCCAGCAGCTTAACTAACACCGGGGAGCTGTTTTTT; CDR3 protein: CASSLTNTGELFF
D gene: .; J gene: TRBJ1-2; V gene: TRBV14; clone size: .; CDR3 DNA: TGTGCCAGCAGCCAACCGGGGAACTCTAACTATGGCTACACCTTC; CDR3 protein: CASSQPGNSNYGYTF
D gene: TRBD2; J gene: TRBJ2-5; V gene: TRBV6-5; clone size: .; CDR3 DNA: TGTGCCAGCAGTTTTCTTCCTAGCGGGAGGTTTGAGACCCAGTACTTC; CDR3 protein: CASSFLPSGRFETQYF
D gene: .; J gene: TRBJ1-4; V gene: TRBV11-2; clone size: .; CDR3 DNA: TGTGCCAGCAGCTTGACAGCAACTAATGAAAAACTGTTTTTT; CDR3 protein: CASSLTATNEKLFF
D gene: .; J gene: TRBJ1-1; V gene: TRBV5-6; clone size: .; CDR3 DNA: TGTGCCAGCAGCTTGGCCTTCGACAGCATGAACACTGAAGCTTTCTTT; CDR3 protein: CASSLAFDSMNTEAFF
D gene: .; J gene: TRBJ2-2; V gene: TRBV5-6; clone size: .; CDR3 DNA: TGTGCCAGCAGAAAACAGGGCAACACCGGGGAGCTGTTTTTT; CDR3 protein: CASRKQGNTGELFF
D gene: TRBD1; J gene: TRBJ2-1; V gene: TRBV7-9; clone size: .; CDR3 DNA: TGTGCCAGCAGCCCAAGGACAGGGGTCTACAATGAGCAGTTCTTC; CDR3 protein: CASSPRTGVYNEQFF
D gene: .; J gene: TRBJ2-7; V gene: TRBV5-1; clone size: .; CDR3 DNA: TGCGCCAGCAGCTTGGAACCAGGAGGTAAACATCTCGAGCAGTACTTC; CDR3 protein: CASSLEPGGKHLEQYF
D gene: .; J gene: TRBJ1-2; V gene: TRBV13; clone size: .; CDR3 DNA: TGTGCCAGCAGCCCAGGGGATCTCTATGGCTACACCTTC; CDR3 protein: CASSPGDLYGYTF
D gene: TRBD1; J gene: TRBJ1-1; V gene: TRBV2; clone size: .; CDR3 DNA: TGTGCCAGCAGTGAACCCGCGGGACAGGGGCTGAGGACTGAAGCTTTCTTT; CDR3 protein: CASSEPAGQGLRTEAFF
D gene: TRBD1; J gene: TRBJ1-2; V gene: TRBV9; clone size: few; CDR3 DNA: TGTGCCAGCAGCGGCCGGGACAGGGGCCTCTCTTATGGCTACACCTTC; CDR3 protein: CASSGRDRGLSYGYTF
D gene: .; J gene: TRBJ2-7; V gene: TRBV6-6; clone size: .; CDR3 DNA: TGTGCCAGCAGTTCTCATTCGGAGTGGGCCTACGAGCAGTACTTC; CDR3 protein: CASSSHSEWAYEQYF
D gene: .; J gene: TRBJ2-7; V gene: TRBV27; clone size: .; CDR3 DNA: TGTGCCAGTCATACCGGAGCCTCCTACGAGCAGTACTTC; CDR3 protein: CASHTGASYEQYF
D gene: TRBD1; J gene: TRBJ1-1; V gene: TRBV7-8; clone size: .; CDR3 DNA: TGTGCCAGCAGCGAGGGACAGGAAGCTTTCTTT; CDR3 protein: CASSEGQEAFF
D gene: TRBD2; J gene: TRBJ2-7; V gene: TRBV4-1; clone size: .; CDR3 DNA: TGCGCCAGCAGCCAAGATCCGGGAGGATCCTACGAGCAGTACTTC; CDR3 protein: CASSQDPGGSYEQYF
D gene: .; J gene: TRBJ1-4; V gene: TRBV5-6; clone size: .; CDR3 DNA: TGTGGGGAATGGCCAGCAGCTTGGGACGGGAATGAAAAACTGTTTTTT; CDR3 protein: CGEWPAAWDGNEKLFF
D gene: .; J gene: TRBJ1-4; V gene: TRBV28; clone size: .; CDR3 DNA: TGTGCCAGCACCCGCCCGTCAGTGGGAGGACTGTTTTTT; CDR3 protein: CASTRPSVGGLFF
D gene: TRBD2; J gene: TRBJ2-7; V gene: TRBV9; clone size: .; CDR3 DNA: TGTGCCAGCAGTGGAACTAGCGGGAGGAACGAGCAGTACTTC; CDR3 protein: CASSGTSGRNEQYF
D gene: .; J gene: TRBJ2-5; V gene: TRBV15; clone size: .; CDR3 DNA: TGTGCCACCAGCAGAGGGGACGTGGGAGGTCCCCAGGAGACCCAGTACTTC; CDR3 protein: CATSRGDVGGPQETQYF
D gene: .; J gene: TRBJ2-7; V gene: TRBV9; clone size: .; CDR3 DNA: TGTGCCAGCAGCGTAGATTGGGTGACCTACGAGCAGTACTTC; CDR3 protein: CASSVDWVTYEQYF
D gene: .; J gene: TRBJ2-2; V gene: TRBV9; clone size: .; CDR3 DNA: TGTGCCAGCAGCGTATCCGGGACTAACACCGGGGAGCTGTTTTTT; CDR3 protein: CASSVSGTNTGELFF
D gene: TRBD1; J gene: TRBJ1-2; V gene: TRBV28; clone size: .; CDR3 DNA: TGTGCCAGCAGTTTATTGCGGGACAGCTATGGCTACACCTTC; CDR3 protein: CASSLLRDSYGYTF
D gene: .; J gene: TRBJ2-5; V gene: TRBV13; clone size: .; CDR3 DNA: TGTGCCAGCCAAGGTCGGGGCGAGGAGACCCAGTACTTC; CDR3 protein: CASQGRGEETQYF
D gene: .; J gene: TRBJ2-7; V gene: TRBV5-4; clone size: .; CDR3 DNA: TGTGCCAGCAGCTCGGACTTCCTCTACGAGCAGTACTTC; CDR3 protein: CASSSDFLYEQYF
D gene: TRBD2; J gene: TRBJ2-2; V gene: TRBV7-6; clone size: .; CDR3 DNA: TGTGCCAGCAGCTTAGAGGGGAGGGCCGTCGGGGAGCTGTTTTTT; CDR3 protein: CASSLEGRAVGELFF
D gene: .; J gene: TRBJ1-2; V gene: TRBV5-6; clone size: .; CDR3 DNA: TGTGCCAGCAGCTTGGTGGCATCCCATGGCTACACCTTC; CDR3 protein: CASSLVASHGYTF
D gene: .; J gene: TRBJ2-7; V gene: TRBV5-4; clone size: .; CDR3 DNA: TGTGCCAGCACCGGACAGTCCTCCTACGAGCAGTACTTC; CDR3 protein: CASTGQSSYEQYF
D gene: .; J gene: TRBJ1-1; V gene: TRBV19; clone size: .; CDR3 DNA: TGTGCCAGTAGTATTTTGACAGCGACTGAAGCTTTCTTT; CDR3 protein: CASSILTATEAFF
D gene: TRBD1; J gene: TRBJ1-2; V gene: TRBV7-9; clone size: .; CDR3 DNA: TGTGCCAGCAGCTTATCGCCGGGACAGGGGTTTAAAGGCGATGGCTACACCTTC; CDR3 protein: CASSLSPGQGFKGDGYTF
D gene: TRBD1; J gene: TRBJ1-5; V gene: TRBV9; clone size: .; CDR3 DNA: TGTGCCAGCAGCAATGACAGGGAGAATGCAAATCAGCCCCAGCATTTT; CDR3 protein: CASSNDRENANQPQHF
D gene: .; J gene: TRBJ2-7; V gene: TRBV27; clone size: .; CDR3 DNA: TGTGCCAGCAGTCCTAGTGCTGGCCTGCGGACCTACGAGCAGTACTTC; CDR3 protein: CASSPSAGLRTYEQYF
D gene: .; J gene: TRBJ2-7; V gene: TRBV5-1; clone size: .; CDR3 DNA: TGCGCCAGCAGCCCGGGGTGGGACGGCACCTACGAGCAGTACTTC; CDR3 protein: CASSPGWDGTYEQYF
D gene: .; J gene: TRBJ2-7; V gene: TRBV19; clone size: .; CDR3 DNA: TGTGCCAGTAGTATGAAGACACCTCCAACCTACGAGCAGTACTTC; CDR3 protein: CASSMKTPPTYEQYF
D gene: .; J gene: TRBJ1-1; V gene: TRBV6-4; clone size: few; CDR3 DNA: TGTGCCAGCAGCCCGGGGAGGGGGAACACTGAAGCTTTCTTT; CDR3 protein: CASSPGRGNTEAFF
D gene: TRBD1; J gene: TRBJ1-3; V gene: TRBV5-6; clone size: .; CDR3 DNA: TGTGCCAGCAGCTCAGGACAGGTTTTCTCTGGAAACACCATATATTTT; CDR3 protein: CASSSGQVFSGNTIYF
D gene: TRBD2; J gene: TRBJ2-1; V gene: TRBV11-2; clone size: .; CDR3 DNA: TGTGCCAGCAGCCCCCCAGCGGGAGCTTCCTACAATGAGCAGTTCTTC; CDR3 protein: CASSPPAGASYNEQFF
D gene: .; J gene: TRBJ1-1; V gene: TRBV9; clone size: .; CDR3 DNA: TGTGCCAGCAGCACCTACAGGGACCTGAACACTGAAGCTTTCTTT; CDR3 protein: CASSTYRDLNTEAFF
D gene: TRBD2; J gene: TRBJ2-2; V gene: TRBV7-3; clone size: .; CDR3 DNA: TGTGCCAGCAGCTTGACTAGCGGGAGTGCTGTCACCGGGGAGCTGTTTTTT; CDR3 protein: CASSLTSGSAVTGELFF
D gene: .; J gene: TRBJ2-1; V gene: TRBV6-6; clone size: .; CDR3 DNA: TGTGCCAGCAGTCTCTCAAACAATGAGCAGTTCTTC; CDR3 protein: CASSLSNNEQFF
D gene: TRBD1; J gene: TRBJ2-5; V gene: TRBV6-5; clone size: .; CDR3 DNA: TGTGCCAGCAGTTCCCGAACCGGGACAGAGCAAGAGACCCAGTACTTC; CDR3 protein: CASSSRTGTEQETQYF
D gene: TRBD1; J gene: TRBJ1-6; V gene: TRBV4-1; clone size: .; CDR3 DNA: TGCGCCAGCAGCCAAAGAGACAGGGACAGTTCACCCCTCCACTTT; CDR3 protein: CASSQRDRDSSPLHF
D gene: .; J gene: TRBJ1-2; V gene: TRBV15; clone size: .; CDR3 DNA: TGTGCCACCAGCGAGACGGGGGCGCCCCTCGATGGCTACACCTTC; CDR3 protein: CATSETGAPLDGYTF
D gene: TRBD1; J gene: TRBJ1-4; V gene: TRBV7-6; clone size: .; CDR3 DNA: TGTGCCAGCAACACAGGGGGCTCGTTAGAAAAACTGTTTTTT; CDR3 protein: CASNTGGSLEKLFF
D gene: TRBD2; J gene: TRBJ2-7; V gene: TRBV28; clone size: .; CDR3 DNA: TGTGCCAGCAGTCTTAGCGGGAGGTCCTACGAGCAGTACTTC; CDR3 protein: CASSLSGRSYEQYF
D gene: .; J gene: TRBJ1-5; V gene: TRBV28; clone size: .; CDR3 DNA: TGTGCCAGCAGGACGGATAGCAATCAGCCCCAGCATTTT; CDR3 protein: CASRTDSNQPQHF